A single sample is the source of the 6 T cell receptor beta chains below, sequenced in a study of blood T cell repertoires in COVID-19. Method: immunoSEQ multiplex PCR; TCRdb's copy keeps in-frame clones and lacks some. The data contain tens of thousands of clones, 86% of them singletons. The sample taken for sequencing was peripheral blood. The receptors were sampled from a human donor in a cohort sampled during active COVID-19.

The count of this clone is one. V is TRBV5-4 and J is TRBJ2-7; maybe TRBD1 (5 bases). V shed 4 bases and J shed 0 bases, with 11 bases lying between them. Germline CDR1 is SGHNT and CDR2 is YYREEE (reference sequence). This CDR3 has 14 amino acids. CDR3 DNA sequence: TGTGCCAGCAGCGCTCAGGGCCACTCCTACGAGCAGTACTTC. The encoded protein is CASSAQGHSYEQYF.

The V gene is TRBV11-2, the J gene TRBJ1-6; unclear D gene. V lost 1 base to trimming and J lost 5 bases, with 9 bases between them. The CDR3 consists of 15 residues. Germline values: CDR1 SGHAT, CDR2 FQNNGV. DNA for the CDR3: TGTGCCAGCAGCTTAGGTCACAGAAATAATTCACCCCTCCACTTT. It codes for CASSLGHRNNSPLHF.

The chain employs TRBV30 and TRBJ2-7; 7 bases are a match to TRBD1. CDR1 and CDR2 (germline): GTSNPN, SVGIG (reference sequence). The J segment lost 6 bases and the V segment lost 1 base, leaving 0 bases of the junction unmatched. The CDR3 is 11 amino acids. The CDR3 protein is CAWSDRGEQYF. CDR3 in DNA: TGTGCCTGGAGTGACAGGGGCGAGCAGTACTTC.

The chain combines TRBV19 with TRBJ2-1, with TRBD1 matching over 9 bases. The J segment lost 5 bases and the V segment lost 4 bases, leaving 6 bases of the junction unmatched. The CDR3 covers 15 residues. Germline lookup yields CDR1 LNHDA and CDR2 SQIVND (reference sequence). In DNA, the CDR3 is TGTGCCAGTAGTAATCCCCGGACAGGGGACAATGAGCAGTTCTTC. The encoded protein is CASSNPRTGDNEQFF.

The chain couples TRBV9 to TRBJ1-4; D may be TRBD1 (6 bases). Germline values: CDR1 SGDLS, CDR2 YYNGEE. Trimming took 4 bases from V and 8 from J, leaving 15 bases between them. The length of the CDR3 is 14 residues. This chain's CDR3 is CASSPMGGREKLFF. CDR3 coding DNA: TGTGCCAGCAGCCCGATGGGGGGGCGGGAAAAACTGTTTTTT.

The genes are TRBV5-1 and TRBJ2-5; tentative D call: TRBD1 (6 bases). V lost 4 bases to trimming and J lost 1 base, with 14 bases between them. CDR3 size: 15 residues. From germline, CDR1 is SGHRS and CDR2 YFSETQ. This CDR3 is CASSSSGTLQETQYF. CDR3 nucleotide sequence: TGCGCCAGCAGCAGCTCCGGGACACTCCAAGAGACCCAGTACTTC.